The clone carrying this T cell receptor beta chain was counted at least ten times. Amplified regions were TCR beta CDR3 sequences from RNA transcripts. An initial round of RT-PCR targeting the TCR CDR3 relied on the HTBI primer set. TCRdb reprocessed the multiplex PCR reads with MiXCR, giving one entry per CDR3 protein. The table includes about 700,000 distinct CDR3 sequences, about 15% detected once. V gave up 5 bases and J gave up 5 bases; unmatched junction bases: 7. The CDR3 runs 13 residues. The germline gives CDR1 DFQATT, CDR2 SNEGSKA (reference sequence). The data originate from a study of T cells in Graves' hyperthyroidism and ophthalmopathy. Patients counted as stable if ophthalmopathy did not develop within 18 months. Patients were excluded for uncontrolled infection, other autoimmune disease, pregnancy or lactation. A 10 ml volume of fresh peripheral blood provided the PBMCs.

The specimen was blood. This TCR was sampled from a woman aged 18-30 years with Graves' hyperthyroidism. This rearrangement joins TRBV20-1 to TRBJ2-7; 9 bases agree with TRBD2. CDR3 residues: CSAGPGLAHEQYF. The CDR3 region has the DNA TGCAGTGCTGGCCCGGGACTAGCCCACGAGCAGTACTTC.